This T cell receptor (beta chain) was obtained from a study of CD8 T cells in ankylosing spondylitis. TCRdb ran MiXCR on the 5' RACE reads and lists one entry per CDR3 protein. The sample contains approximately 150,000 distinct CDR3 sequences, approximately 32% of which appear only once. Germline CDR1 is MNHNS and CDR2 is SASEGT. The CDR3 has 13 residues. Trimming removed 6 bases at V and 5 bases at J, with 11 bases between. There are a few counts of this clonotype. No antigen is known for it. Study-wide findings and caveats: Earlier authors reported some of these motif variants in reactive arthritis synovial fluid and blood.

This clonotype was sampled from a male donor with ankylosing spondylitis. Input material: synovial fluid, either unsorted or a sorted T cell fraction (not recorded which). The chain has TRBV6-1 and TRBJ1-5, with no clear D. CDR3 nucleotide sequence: TGTGCCAGCAGCCTCGGGAGAGATCAGCCCCAGCATTTT. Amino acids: CASSLGRDQPQHF.